This T cell receptor (beta chain) came from a study of vaccination and CD4 T cells after COVID-19. Background on the study: Post-COVID samples had a sampling time that fell a median approximately 93 days after diagnosis (range 35 to 161). Post-vaccine sampling followed dose two by a median 72 days (range 14 to 241).

On this clonotype: The antigen is not known.

Documented treatment: approximately 9-day PBMC culture with coronavirus spike peptide pools or control peptides (ViraFEST assay). CDR1 and CDR2 from the germline V gene are SNHLY and FYNNEI. The trim removed 2 bases at V and 6 bases at J, leaving 5 bases unmatched. The CDR3 spans 15 residues. Cultured CD4+ T cell DNA was sequenced using the Oncomine TCR Beta short-read assay. Someone extracted genomic DNA from cultured CD4+ T cells. A single record per CDR3 protein comes from TCRdb applying MiXCR to the PCR reads. The sample has about 20,000 distinct CDR3 sequences; approximately 48% are singletons. The receptor was derived from a human donor who had recovered from COVID-19. The specimen was CD4+ T cells from blood, cultured in vitro. The chain combines TRBV2 with TRBJ1-4; 8 positions match TRBD1. The CDR3 DNA is TGTGCCAGCAGTGAAATGGGACAGGCCGATGAAAAACTGTTTTTT. Protein sequence: CASSEMGQADEKLFF.